These T cell receptor beta chains were read from a single sample in a study of cytomegalovirus exposure and HLA in healthy donors. Libraries were prepared by immunoSEQ multiplex PCR; TCRdb keeps only in-frame clonotypes and omits some of them. The sample consists of about 170,000 clones, approximately 89% of them appearing once. The sequenced sample consisted of PBMCs. The receptors were gathered from a woman younger than 35 in good health and CMV-seropositive. The CDR3 runs from the conserved cysteine through the conserved F or W. The D gene is left open where the match is weak. Clone size is stated in some rows and not others, as once, few, many or a class when expanded.

few	.	TRBJ2-7	TRBV10-1	TGCGCCAGCAGTGACTCAGGGTCCTACGAGCAGTACTTC	CASSDSGSYEQYF
.	.	TRBJ2-1	TRBV7-3	TGTGCCAGCAGCTTAACAGGGGCTAGGCAAGCCGAGCAGTTCTTC	CASSLTGARQAEQFF
once	TRBD1	TRBJ2-7	TRBV19	TGTGCCAGTAGTAAAAGAGGGGTCAGGACAGGACTCTACGAGCAGTACTTC	CASSKRGVRTGLYEQYF
.	.	TRBJ2-7	TRBV27	TGTGCCAGCAGTTCCCTCGAGCGAGTAGCGGAGGGCTCCTACGAGCAGTACTTC	CASSSLERVAEGSYEQYF
.	.	TRBJ2-2	TRBV7-9	TGTGCCAGCAGCTTCCTAGTAAACACCGGGGAGCTGTTTTTT	CASSFLVNTGELFF
.	TRBD2	TRBJ2-7	TRBV5-5	TGTGCCAGCTCCCGGGGGGACTACACCTCCTACGAGCAGTACTTC	CASSRGDYTSYEQYF
few	.	TRBJ1-5	TRBV9	TGTGCCAGCAGCGCACAGGTTAATCAGCCCCAGCATTTT	CASSAQVNQPQHF
.	TRBD1	TRBJ1-1	TRBV4-1	TGCGCCAGCAGCCAAGAAAGGACAGGGGCTTCTGAAGCTTTCTTT	CASSQERTGASEAFF
.	.	TRBJ1-1	TRBV27	TGTGCCAGCAGTTTTCACGGGGCGCCGGGACAGAACACTGAAGCTTTCTTT	CASSFHGAPGQNTEAFF
.	.	TRBJ2-3	TRBV7-2	TGTGCCAGCAGCTTAGCTGCGGGAATTTTAGATACGCAGTATTTT	CASSLAAGILDTQYF
.	TRBD1	TRBJ2-7	TRBV2	TGTGCCAGCAGACGACAGGGGAGCTCCACCGAGCAGTACTTC	CASRRQGSSTEQYF
.	.	TRBJ2-3	TRBV11-3	TGTGCCAGCAGCTTAGGGAGAGAAGATACGCAGTATTTT	CASSLGREDTQYF
.	.	TRBJ1-1	TRBV6-1	TGTGCCAGCAGTGAAGGGGGGCAGGGGCGAATGAACACTGAAGCTTTCTTT	CASSEGGQGRMNTEAFF
once	.	TRBJ2-3	TRBV27	TGTGCCAGCAGGTCGGTAGGGGCTTCAGATACGCAGTATTTT	CASRSVGASDTQYF
.	.	TRBJ1-1	TRBV6-4	TGTGCCAGCAGTGCGGGCTGGATCGGGGGAGAGAACACTGAAGCTTTCTTT	CASSAGWIGGENTEAFF
.	.	TRBJ1-4	TRBV5-4	TGTGCCAGCAGCATCGACTGGGCAACTAATGAAAAACTGTTTTTT	CASSIDWATNEKLFF
.	TRBD2	TRBJ2-7	TRBV7-3	TGTGCCAGCAGCTTAAACGGGCCTAGCGGCTCCTACGAGCAGTACTTC	CASSLNGPSGSYEQYF
.	.	TRBJ2-7	TRBV7-2	TGTGCCAGCGGTTACGGGAGCTCCTACGAGCAGTACTTC	CASGYGSSYEQYF
.	.	TRBJ2-1	TRBV28	TGTGCCAGTCCTGCGGGGCATGAGCAGTTCTTC	CASPAGHEQFF
.	.	TRBJ2-2	TRBV2	TGTGCCAGCAGTGAGTGGCTAGCAGCCGGGGAGCTGTTTTTT	CASSEWLAAGELFF
.	TRBD1	TRBJ1-2	TRBV28	TGTGCCAGCAGTTCGATCGACAGGGTTGAAAACTATGGCTACACCTTC	CASSSIDRVENYGYTF
.	TRBD2	TRBJ2-7	TRBV19	TGTGCCAGTAGTAGACCGGGACTAGCGGTTTACGAGCAGTACTTC	CASSRPGLAVYEQYF
.	TRBD1	TRBJ2-3	TRBV15	TGTGCCACCACCTCCGGACAGGGTAGCACAGATACGCAGTATTTT	CATTSGQGSTDTQYF
.	TRBD2	TRBJ2-2	TRBV7-9	TGTGCCAGCAGCTTACCGGGACTATCGAACACCGGGGAGCTGTTTTTT	CASSLPGLSNTGELFF
.	.	TRBJ2-1	TRBV5-1	TGCGCCAGCAGCTTGGGATCTGACAGAGAGCAGTTCTTC	CASSLGSDREQFF
once	TRBD1	TRBJ2-1	TRBV5-4	TGTGCCAGCAGCTCGGGACAGGGGGCTTACAATGAGCAGTTCTTC	CASSSGQGAYNEQFF
.	.	TRBJ2-1	TRBV11-2	TGTGCCAGCAGATTTCTCGCGGTTCTTAGCTCCTACAATGAGCAGTTCTTC	CASRFLAVLSSYNEQFF
.	TRBD2	TRBJ2-1	TRBV12-5	TGTGCTAGTGGTTTGGGAGGGACTAGCGGCCCTGGGGATGAGCAGTTCTTC	CASGLGGTSGPGDEQFF
.	TRBD1	TRBJ2-1	TRBV2	TGTGCCAGCAGTGAAAGGGCAGGGGGCGTCGATGAGCAGTTCTTC	CASSERAGGVDEQFF
.	TRBD1	TRBJ2-1	TRBV27	TGTGCCAGCACGACAGGGACGAGCTCCTACAATGAGCAGTTCTTC	CASTTGTSSYNEQFF
.	TRBD1	TRBJ2-7	TRBV5-4	TGTGCCAGCAGGTACCCAGGGGGCGAGCAGTACTTC	CASRYPGGEQYF
.	TRBD2	TRBJ2-7	TRBV9	TGTGCCAGCAGCCCCCGCCTAGCGGGCTACGAGCAGTACTTC	CASSPRLAGYEQYF
once	.	TRBJ2-7	TRBV28	TGTGCCAGCAGTGTAGTCGGCGAGCAGTACTTC	CASSVVGEQYF